The source of this TCR beta chain is a study of blood T cell repertoires in COVID-19. Study-level background: The United States, Italy and Spain provided the acute and convalescent COVID-19 samples.

This CDR3 comprises 16 residues. Germline V gene sequence: CDR1 PRHDT, CDR2 FYEKMQ (reference sequence). V gave up 5 bases and J gave up 3 bases, with 18 bases separating them. In the authors' workflow: Cell counts per sample came from amplifying reference gene primers. Assay: immunoSEQ multiplex PCR; the TCRdb copy retains only in-frame clones and omits some. V, J and clone size reflect that table, while D and trimming were determined from the DNA. The profile shows approximately 150,000 clones, approximately 90% of them singletons. The clonotype was recovered from a man aged 50-59 years with active or convalescent COVID-19. Sequencing was performed on peripheral blood. The chain combines TRBV13 with TRBJ2-3; perhaps TRBD2 as D (6 bases). The CDR3 spells CASSPQAGILTDTQYF. In DNA form, the CDR3 reads TGTGCCAGCAGCCCCCAGGCGGGGATCCTTACAGATACGCAGTATTTT. Full variable domain (missing parts from reference TRBV13 and TRBJ2-3): AAGVIQSPRHLIKEKRETATLKCYPIPRHDTVYWYQQGPGQDPQFLISFYEKMQSDKGSIPDRFSAQQFSDYHSELNMSSLELGDSALYFCASSPQAGILTDTQYFGPGTRLTVL.